This note documents a single T cell receptor beta chain sequence. The junction departs from the called germline gene at one end, perhaps through a read error. One entry per CDR3 protein, called by TCRdb with MiXCR from the RT-PCR reads. The data hold about 540,000 distinct CDR3 sequences, with around 25% observed a single time. CDR1 is DFQATT and CDR2 is SNEGSKA in the germline V gene (reference sequence). The CDR3 runs to 16 residues. The record originates from a study of response to subunit inactivated influenza vaccine. The sample was also linked to a second study, of T cells expressing NK-cell markers. That source adds: Synthesis of TCR beta cDNA relied on 5'RACE template switching carrying UMIs. Of eight sequenced donors, seven were HCMV-seropositive and one HCMV-seronegative. Similarly, these clonotypes led the CD3+CD56-NKG2C+ fraction as well in a few donors. Clones of NKG2C+ T cells that had expanded were of unclear HCMV specificity.

The receptor was derived from a man in his forties or fifties who received an inactivated influenza vaccine. The chain couples TRBV20-1 to TRBJ2-7; 12 bases agree with TRBD2. The source was CD4+ T cells sorted from PBMCs, collected roughly 12 days after vaccination. The CDR3 DNA sequence: TGCTGTGCTAGAGATCTAGCGGGGGGGCCGGGGTACGAGCAGTACTTC. It is translated as CCARDLAGGPGYEQYF.